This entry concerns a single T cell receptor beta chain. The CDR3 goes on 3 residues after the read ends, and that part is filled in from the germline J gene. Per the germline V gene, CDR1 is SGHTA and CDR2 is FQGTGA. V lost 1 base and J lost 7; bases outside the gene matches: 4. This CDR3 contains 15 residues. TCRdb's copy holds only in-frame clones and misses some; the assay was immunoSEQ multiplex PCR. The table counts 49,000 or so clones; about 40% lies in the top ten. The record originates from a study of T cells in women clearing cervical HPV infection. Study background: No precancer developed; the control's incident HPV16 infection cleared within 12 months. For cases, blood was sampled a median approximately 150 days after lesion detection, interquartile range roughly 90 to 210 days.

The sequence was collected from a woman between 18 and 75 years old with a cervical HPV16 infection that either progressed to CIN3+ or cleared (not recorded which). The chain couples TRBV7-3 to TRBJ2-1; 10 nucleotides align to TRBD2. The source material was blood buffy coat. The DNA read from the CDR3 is TGTGCCAGCAGCTTAATTAGCGGGGGGAGTAATGAG. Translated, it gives CASSLISGGSNE. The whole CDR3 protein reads CASSLISGGSNEQFF.